This T cell receptor (beta chain) was profiled in a study of cytomegalovirus exposure and HLA in healthy donors. Overall study context: Some 85 million unique TCRs, all from HLA-typed donors, were included in an early release of the data. Study results and limitations: Later work showed greater clonal expansion in HLA-associated TCR beta chains than in equally common others. Reports indicate that TCR beta sequences accurately predicted the HLA-A and HLA-B alleles of most subjects. Presence/absence analyses supposed approximately even sequencing depth among donors.

This clone was detected only a few times. Its matching antigen is unknown. PCR employed 60 Vbeta and 13 Jbeta primers. Repertoires were generated with immunoSEQ multiplex PCR, while TCRdb's copy carries only in-frame clones and drops some. The data hold about 110,000 clones, with around 77% observed a single time. The V gene lost 3 bases and the J gene lost 3 bases, with 13 bases spanning the gap. The CDR3 consists of 14 residues. CDR1 and CDR2 from the germline V gene are SGHDT and YYEEEE. This sequence was found in a male donor in good health and CMV-seronegative. The source material was PBMCs. The genes are TRBV5-6 and TRBJ2-7, with a tentative D call TRBD1 (6 bases). The CDR3, as DNA: TGTGCCAGCAGCTCCGGACAGCAGATCTACGAGCAGTACTTC. As protein: CASSSGQQIYEQYF.